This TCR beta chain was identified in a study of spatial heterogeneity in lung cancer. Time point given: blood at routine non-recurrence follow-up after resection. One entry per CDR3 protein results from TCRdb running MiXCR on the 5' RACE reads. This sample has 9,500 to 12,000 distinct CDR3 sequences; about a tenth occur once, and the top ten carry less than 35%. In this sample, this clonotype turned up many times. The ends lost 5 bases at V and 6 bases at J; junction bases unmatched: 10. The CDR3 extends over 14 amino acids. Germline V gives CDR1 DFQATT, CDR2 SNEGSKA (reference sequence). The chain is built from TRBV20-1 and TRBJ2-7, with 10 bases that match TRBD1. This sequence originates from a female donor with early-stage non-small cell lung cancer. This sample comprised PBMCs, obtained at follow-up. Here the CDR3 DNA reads TGCAGTGCTCCACCTCGGACAGGGGGGCGCGAGCAGTACTTC. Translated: CSAPPRTGGREQYF.